The source of this TCR beta chain is a study of blood T cell repertoires in COVID-19. Looking at the study overall: PBMCs, B-cell-depleted T cells, or T cells were the source of the cDNA or gDNA that made up the material.

Germline CDR1 WSHSY, CDR2 SAAADI. Trimming at V came to 6 bases and at J to 5 bases, leaving 4 bases not matched to a gene. The CDR3 sequence is 13 residues long. In the original workflow: Researchers report that nucleated cell counts were estimated from reference gene primer amplification. Using immunoSEQ multiplex PCR, the repertoire was profiled, and TCRdb retains in-frame clones only, with some absent. V, J and clone size derive from that table, while D and trimming were established from the DNA sequence. The sample records roughly 220,000 clones, around 87% being singletons. The TCR originated in a man in his sixties with acute or convalescent COVID-19. The chain has TRBV10-2 and TRBJ1-1, with TRBD1 matching 9 bases. The sample was peripheral blood. CDR3 nucleotides: TGCGCCAGCAGGGGGGACAGGGCTACTGAAGCTTTCTTT. Its translation: CASRGDRATEAFF.